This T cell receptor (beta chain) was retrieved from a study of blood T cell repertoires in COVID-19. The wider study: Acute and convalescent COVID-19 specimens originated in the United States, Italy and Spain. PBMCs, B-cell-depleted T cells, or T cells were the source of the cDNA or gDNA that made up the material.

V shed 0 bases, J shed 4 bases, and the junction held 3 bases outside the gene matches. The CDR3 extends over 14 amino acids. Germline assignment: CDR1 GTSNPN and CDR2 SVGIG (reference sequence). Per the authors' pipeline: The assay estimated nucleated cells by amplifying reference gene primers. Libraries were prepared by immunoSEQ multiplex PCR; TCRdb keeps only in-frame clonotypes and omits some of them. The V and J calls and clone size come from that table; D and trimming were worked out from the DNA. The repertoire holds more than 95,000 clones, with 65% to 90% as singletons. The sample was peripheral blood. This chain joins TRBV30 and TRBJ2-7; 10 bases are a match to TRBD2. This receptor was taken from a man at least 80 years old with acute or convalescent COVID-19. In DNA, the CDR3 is TGTGCCTGGAGTGTACTAGCGGGAACATACGAGCAGTACTTC. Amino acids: CAWSVLAGTYEQYF.